The source of this TCR beta chain is a study of blood T cell repertoires in COVID-19. In the study overall: COVID-19 samples collected from the United States, Italy and Spain covered acute and convalescent phases.

Original processing notes: Estimates of nucleated cell counts were drawn from the amplification of reference gene primers. This table comes from immunoSEQ multiplex PCR, and its TCRdb copy is limited to in-frame clones, with some not included. V, J and clone size were drawn from that table, and D and trimming were deduced from the DNA. Here the sample spans fewer than 250,000 clones, roughly 86% being singletons. V dropped 5 bases and J dropped 0; count of bases not matched to a gene: 6. CDR3 length equals 15 residues. Germline V gene lookup returns CDR1 SGHAT and CDR2 FQDESV (reference sequence). Sequencing used peripheral blood. This TCR derives from a woman of 80 years or more with COVID-19, enrolled during active disease. The genes are TRBV11-1 and TRBJ1-2, with TRBD1 identical over 7 bases. As DNA, the CDR3 is TGTGCCAGCAGCCAGGGGGTGCAGACTAACTATGGCTACACCTTC. Protein: CASSQGVQTNYGYTF.